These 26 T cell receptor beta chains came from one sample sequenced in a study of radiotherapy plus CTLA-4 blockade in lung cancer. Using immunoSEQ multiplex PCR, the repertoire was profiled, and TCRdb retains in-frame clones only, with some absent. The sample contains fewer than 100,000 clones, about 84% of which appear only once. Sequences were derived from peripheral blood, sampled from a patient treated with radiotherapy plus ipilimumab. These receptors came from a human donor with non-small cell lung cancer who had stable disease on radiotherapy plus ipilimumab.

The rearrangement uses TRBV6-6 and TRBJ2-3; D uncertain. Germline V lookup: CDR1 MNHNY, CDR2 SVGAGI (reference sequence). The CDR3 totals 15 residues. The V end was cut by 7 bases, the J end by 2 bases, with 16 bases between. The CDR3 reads CASISGEAHTDTQYF. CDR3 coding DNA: TGTGCCAGCATCTCAGGAGAGGCGCACACAGATACGCAGTATTTT.

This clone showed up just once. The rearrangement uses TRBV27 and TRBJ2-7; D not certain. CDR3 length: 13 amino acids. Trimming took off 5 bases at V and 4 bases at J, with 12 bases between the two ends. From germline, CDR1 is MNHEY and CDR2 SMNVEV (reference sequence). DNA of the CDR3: TGTGCCAGCAGTGTCCTGGTAGTTTACGAGCAGTACTTC. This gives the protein CASSVLVVYEQYF.

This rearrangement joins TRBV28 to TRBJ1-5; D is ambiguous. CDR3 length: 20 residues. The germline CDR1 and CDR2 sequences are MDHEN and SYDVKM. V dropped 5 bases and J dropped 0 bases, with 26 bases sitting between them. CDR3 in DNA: TGTGCCAGCAGTCCAACCCCCCGGGTCGCGAGCGGATATAGCAATCAGCCCCAGCATTTT. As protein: CASSPTPRVASGYSNQPQHF.

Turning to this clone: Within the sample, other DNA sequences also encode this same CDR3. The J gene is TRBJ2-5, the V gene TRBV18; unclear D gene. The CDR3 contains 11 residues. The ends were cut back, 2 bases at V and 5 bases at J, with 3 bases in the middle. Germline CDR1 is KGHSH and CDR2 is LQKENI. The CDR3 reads CASSPKETQYF. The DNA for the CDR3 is TGTGCCAGCTCACCAAAGGAGACCCAGTACTTC.

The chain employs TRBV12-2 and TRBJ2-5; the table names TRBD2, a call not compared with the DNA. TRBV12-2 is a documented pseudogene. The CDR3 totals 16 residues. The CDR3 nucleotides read TGTGCAAGTCGCATTGGGACTAGCGGGGGGGAAGAGACCCAGTACTTC. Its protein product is CASRIGTSGGEETQYF.

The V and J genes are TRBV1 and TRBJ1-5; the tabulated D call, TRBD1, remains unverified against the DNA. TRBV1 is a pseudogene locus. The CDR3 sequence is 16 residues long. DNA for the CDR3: TGCACCAGCACGCCGACTACAGGACAGTGTAATCAGCCCCAGCATTTT. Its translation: CTSTPTTGQCNQPQHF.

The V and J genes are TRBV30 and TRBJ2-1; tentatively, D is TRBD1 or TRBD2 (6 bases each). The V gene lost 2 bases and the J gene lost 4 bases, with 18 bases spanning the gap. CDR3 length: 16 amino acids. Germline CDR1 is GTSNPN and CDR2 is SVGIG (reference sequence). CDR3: CAWSRGTTGTYNEQFF. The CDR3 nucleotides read TGTGCCTGGAGTAGGGGTACCACAGGGACTTACAATGAGCAGTTCTTC. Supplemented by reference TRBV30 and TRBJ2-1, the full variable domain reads SQTIHQWPATLVQPVGSPLSLECTVEGTSNPNLYWYRQAAGRGLQLLFYSVGIGQISSEVPQNLSASRPQDRQFILSSKKLLLSDSGFYLCAWSRGTTGTYNEQFFGPGTRLTVL.

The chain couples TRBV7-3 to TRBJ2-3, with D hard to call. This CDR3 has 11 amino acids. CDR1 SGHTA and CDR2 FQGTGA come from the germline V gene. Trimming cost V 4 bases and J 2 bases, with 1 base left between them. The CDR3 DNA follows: TGTGCCAGCAGCTACACAGATACGCAGTATTTT. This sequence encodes CASSYTDTQYF. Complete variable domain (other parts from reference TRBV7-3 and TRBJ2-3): GAGVSQTPSNKVTEKGKYVELRCDPISGHTALYWYRQSLGQGPEFLIYFQGTGAADDSGLPNDRFFAVRPEGSVSTLKIQRTERGDSAVYLCASSYTDTQYFGPGTRLTVL.

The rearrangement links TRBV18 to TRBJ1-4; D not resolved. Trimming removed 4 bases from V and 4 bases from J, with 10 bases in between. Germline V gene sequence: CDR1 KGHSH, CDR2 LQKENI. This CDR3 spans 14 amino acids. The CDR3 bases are TGTGCCAGCTCACTGGTACGGGGTAATGAAAAACTGTTTTTT. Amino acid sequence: CASSLVRGNEKLFF.

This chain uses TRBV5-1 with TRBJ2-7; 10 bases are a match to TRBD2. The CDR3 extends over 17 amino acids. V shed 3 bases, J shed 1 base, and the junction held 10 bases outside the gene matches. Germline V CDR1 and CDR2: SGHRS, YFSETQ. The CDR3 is CASSSGLAAPGSYEQYF. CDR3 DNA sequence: TGCGCCAGCAGCTCTGGACTAGCGGCACCGGGTTCCTACGAGCAGTACTTC.

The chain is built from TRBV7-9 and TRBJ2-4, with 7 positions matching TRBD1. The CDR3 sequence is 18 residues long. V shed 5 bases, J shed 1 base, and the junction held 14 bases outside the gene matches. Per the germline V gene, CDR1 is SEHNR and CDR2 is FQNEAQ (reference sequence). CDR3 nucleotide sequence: TGTGCCAGCAGCCCCCCCCCTACAGGGGTTGAGGCCAAAAACATTCAGTACTTC. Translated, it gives CASSPPPTGVEAKNIQYF. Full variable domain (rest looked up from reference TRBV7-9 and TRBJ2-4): DTGVSQNPRHKITKRGQNVTFRCDPISEHNRLYWYRQTLGQGPEFLTYFQNEAQLEKSRLLSDRFSAERPKGSFSTLEIQRTEQGDSAMYLCASSPPPTGVEAKNIQYFGAGTRLSVL.

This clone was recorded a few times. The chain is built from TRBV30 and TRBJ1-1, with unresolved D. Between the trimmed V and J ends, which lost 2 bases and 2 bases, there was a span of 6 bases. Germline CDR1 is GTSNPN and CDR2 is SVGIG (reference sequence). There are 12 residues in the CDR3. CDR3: CAWSLTNTEAFF. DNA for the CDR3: TGTGCCTGGAGTCTGACCAACACTGAAGCTTTCTTT.

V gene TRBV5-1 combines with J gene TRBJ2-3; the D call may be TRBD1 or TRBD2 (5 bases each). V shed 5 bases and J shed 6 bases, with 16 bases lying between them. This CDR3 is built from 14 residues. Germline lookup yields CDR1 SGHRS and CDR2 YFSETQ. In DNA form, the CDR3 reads TGCGCCAGCAGACAGGTGGGGGACCGGGATACGCAGTATTTT. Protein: CASRQVGDRDTQYF.

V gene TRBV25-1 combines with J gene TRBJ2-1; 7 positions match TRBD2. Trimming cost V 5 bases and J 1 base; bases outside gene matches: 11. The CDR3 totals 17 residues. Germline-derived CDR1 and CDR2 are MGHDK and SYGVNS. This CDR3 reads CASSPLGRRESYNEQFF. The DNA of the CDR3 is TGTGCCAGCAGTCCCTTGGGGCGGCGGGAGTCCTACAATGAGCAGTTCTTC.

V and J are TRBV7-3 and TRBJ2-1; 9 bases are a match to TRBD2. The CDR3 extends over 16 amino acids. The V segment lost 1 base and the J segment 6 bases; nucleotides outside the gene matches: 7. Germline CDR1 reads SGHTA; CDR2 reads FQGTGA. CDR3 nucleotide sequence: TGTGCCAGCAGCTTAAATGGGCTAGCGGGGCCCAATGAGCAGTTCTTC. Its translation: CASSLNGLAGPNEQFF.

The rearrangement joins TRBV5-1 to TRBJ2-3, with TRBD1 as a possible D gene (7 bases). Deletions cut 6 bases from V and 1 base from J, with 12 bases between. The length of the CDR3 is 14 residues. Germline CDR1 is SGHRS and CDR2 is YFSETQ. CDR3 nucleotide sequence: TGCGCCAGCAATCAGGGGGGACGCACAGATACGCAGTATTTT. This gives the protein CASNQGGRTDTQYF.

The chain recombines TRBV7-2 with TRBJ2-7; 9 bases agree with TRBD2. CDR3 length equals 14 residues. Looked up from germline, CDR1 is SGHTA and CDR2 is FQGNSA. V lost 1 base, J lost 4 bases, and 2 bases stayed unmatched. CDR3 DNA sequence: TGTGCCAGCAGCTTAGTAGCGGGGGTGTACGAGCAGTACTTC. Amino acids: CASSLVAGVYEQYF.

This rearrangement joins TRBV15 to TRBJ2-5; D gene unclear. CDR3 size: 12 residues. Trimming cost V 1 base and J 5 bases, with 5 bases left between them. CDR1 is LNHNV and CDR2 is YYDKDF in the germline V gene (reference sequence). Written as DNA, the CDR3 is TGTGCCACCAGCAGAGGGATGGAGACCCAGTACTTC. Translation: CATSRGMETQYF.

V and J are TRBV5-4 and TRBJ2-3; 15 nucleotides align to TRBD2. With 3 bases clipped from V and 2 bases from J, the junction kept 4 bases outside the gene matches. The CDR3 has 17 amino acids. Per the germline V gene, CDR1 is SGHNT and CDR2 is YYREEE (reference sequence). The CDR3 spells CASSSGLAGGYTDTQYF. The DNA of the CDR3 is TGTGCCAGCAGCTCGGGACTAGCGGGGGGTTACACAGATACGCAGTATTTT.

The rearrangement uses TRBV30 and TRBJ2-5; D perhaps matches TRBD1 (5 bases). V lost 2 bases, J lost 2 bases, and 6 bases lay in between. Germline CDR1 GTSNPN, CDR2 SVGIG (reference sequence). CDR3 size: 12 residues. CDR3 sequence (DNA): TGTGCCTGGAGTAAGGGGCAAGAGACCCAGTACTTC. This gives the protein CAWSKGQETQYF.

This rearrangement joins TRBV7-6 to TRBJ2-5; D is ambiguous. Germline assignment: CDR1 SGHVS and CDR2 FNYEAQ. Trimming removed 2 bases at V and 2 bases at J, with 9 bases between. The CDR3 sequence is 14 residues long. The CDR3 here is CASSLRQSQETQYF. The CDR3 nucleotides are TGTGCCAGCAGCTTACGGCAGTCTCAAGAGACCCAGTACTTC.

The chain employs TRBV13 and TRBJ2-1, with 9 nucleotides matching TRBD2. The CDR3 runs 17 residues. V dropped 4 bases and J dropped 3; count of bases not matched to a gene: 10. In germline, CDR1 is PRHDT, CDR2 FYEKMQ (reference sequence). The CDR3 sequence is CASSWREGVGFYNEQFF. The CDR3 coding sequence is TGTGCCAGCAGCTGGCGGGAGGGGGTAGGGTTCTACAATGAGCAGTTCTTC.

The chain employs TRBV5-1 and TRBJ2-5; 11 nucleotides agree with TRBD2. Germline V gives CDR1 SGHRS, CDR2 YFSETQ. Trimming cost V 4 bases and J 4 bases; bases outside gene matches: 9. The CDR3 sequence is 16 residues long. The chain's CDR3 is CASSARLAGGRETQYF. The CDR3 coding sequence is TGCGCCAGCAGCGCTCGGTTAGCGGGGGGGCGAGAGACCCAGTACTTC.

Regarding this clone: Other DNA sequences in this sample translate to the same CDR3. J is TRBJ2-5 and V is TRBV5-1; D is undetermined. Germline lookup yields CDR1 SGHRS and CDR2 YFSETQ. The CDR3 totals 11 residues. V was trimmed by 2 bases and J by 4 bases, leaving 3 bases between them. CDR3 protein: CASSFLETQYF. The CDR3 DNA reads TGCGCCAGCAGCTTTTTAGAGACCCAGTACTTC.

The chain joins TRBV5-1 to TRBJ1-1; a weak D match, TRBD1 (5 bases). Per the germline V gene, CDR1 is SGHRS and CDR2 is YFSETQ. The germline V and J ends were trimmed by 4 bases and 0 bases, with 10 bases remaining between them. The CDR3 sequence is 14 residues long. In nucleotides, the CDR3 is TGCGCCAGCAGCCTCACAGGATTGAACACTGAAGCTTTCTTT. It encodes CASSLTGLNTEAFF.

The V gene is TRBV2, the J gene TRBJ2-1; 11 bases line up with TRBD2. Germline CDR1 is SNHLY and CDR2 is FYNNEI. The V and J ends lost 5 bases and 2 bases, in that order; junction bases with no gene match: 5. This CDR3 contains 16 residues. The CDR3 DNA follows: TGTGCCAGCAGTAGACTAGCGGGACCGACCTACAATGAGCAGTTCTTC. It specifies CASSRLAGPTYNEQFF.